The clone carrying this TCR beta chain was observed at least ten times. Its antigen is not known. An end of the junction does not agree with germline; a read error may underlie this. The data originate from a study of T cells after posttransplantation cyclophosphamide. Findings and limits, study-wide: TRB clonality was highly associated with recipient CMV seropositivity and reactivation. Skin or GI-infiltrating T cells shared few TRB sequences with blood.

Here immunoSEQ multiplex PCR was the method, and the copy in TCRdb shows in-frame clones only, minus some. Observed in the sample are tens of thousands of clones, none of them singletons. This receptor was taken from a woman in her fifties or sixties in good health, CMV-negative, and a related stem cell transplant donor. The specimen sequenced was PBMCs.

The CDR3 DNA is TGTGCTAGCAGCTTAGGACAGGGGGCGATCAATGAGCAGTTCTTC. This encodes CASSLGQGAINEQFF. The chain links TRBV7-7 to TRBJ2-1; 11 nucleotides line up with TRBD1. The germline gives CDR1 SSHAT, CDR2 FNYEAQ (reference sequence). The CDR3 totals 15 residues.